This TCR beta chain was profiled in a study of T cell responses to AZD1222 COVID-19 vaccine (dated by TCRdb to the early 2020s). Describing the broader study: A total of 233 trial participants underwent TCR sequencing, of whom some 210 received two doses of AZD1222 and about 26 received two doses of the MenACWY control vaccine. Trial participants were enrolled by age into 18-55, 56-69 and 70-plus year subgroups, with roughly 160, 29 and 62 TCR-sequenced participants respectively. The paper's findings and limits, for the study overall: The 56-69-year group was small, and its depth increase did not reach significance, likely because of low power. Most participants were white British and females outnumbered males, and the authors suggested that clonal diversity may have been underestimated. Vaccine-associated CD4 TCRs spanned the whole spike protein, with dominant responses in regions 160-218 and 743-854. No day 14 peak-response samples were available, so repertoires were characterized only after the peak T cell response. Conclusions about previously exposed vaccinees were limited because only six AZD1222 recipients were SARS-CoV-2 seropositive at baseline. A significant rise in spike-specific TCR breadth and depth was observed after two AZD1222 doses relative to day 0 and relative to MenACWY recipients. Nearly half of unique spike-specific TCRs reportedly recognized epitopes outside regions mutated in the B.1.351 and B.1.1.7 variants.

The label giving this sample's time point can be read as: about 28 days (+/-7) after the second vaccine dose. AZD1222 recipients whose second dose came at about 4 weeks and those whose second dose came at about 12 weeks were combined into one group, since spike-specific TCR depth and breadth did not differ between the two schedules. Samples from vaccinated people were obtained from the UK trials COV001 and COV002, which included a single-blind randomized controlled phase 2/3 trial of AZD1222 (ChAdOx1 nCoV-19) in healthy adults. For TCRbeta chain sequencing, PBMC samples were collected from trial participants at day 0 and at day 28 after the second dose. Between the V and J ends, shortened by 1 base and 6 bases respectively, the junction contains 13 bases. CDR1 is given as KGHSH and CDR2 as LQKENI, both from the germline V gene. Its CDR3 holds 15 amino acids, cysteine through phenylalanine. The only DNA kept is the CDR3, 45 bases in frame from the first base.

The CDR3 regions of human TCRbeta chains were analyzed by immunosequencing. In the paper's pipeline: Repertoire TCRs were matched against a reference library of SARS-CoV-2-specific TCRs generated with the MIRA antigen-specificity platform. Breadth was defined as the fraction of unique TCRs that were SARS-CoV-2-associated. Depth was defined as the fraction of total T cells that were SARS-CoV-2-associated. Using the MIRA data, every spike-specific TCR was mapped to the spike region that the TCR reacted to and assigned to either a CD4 or a CD8 class. Log10-transformed breadth and depth values were compared by one-way ANOVA with Sidak's multiple comparisons tests. The table comes from immuneACCESS by way of TCRdb, which keeps in-frame sequences with V and J called. Part of the clones is missing from these tables; in studies checked, under half for an unresolved V gene and the rest for unknown reasons. For V, J and clone size, that table is used; D and trimming come from the DNA. The sample table holds tens of thousands of clones, of which 70% to 90% were seen once. The ten largest clones add up to approximately 15% of the sample.

Concerning this clone itself: It has no known antigen specificity. No qualities accompany the bases; no much larger clone lies one base away.

This specimen was peripheral blood, taken 28 days after the second AZD1222 dose. This TCR was recovered from an adult who received the AZD1222 COVID-19 vaccine. Recombination connected TRBV18 to TRBJ2-4, and the D gene may be TRBD1, 5 bases matching. The nucleotide sequence reads TGTGCCAGCTCACCACGTCCGGACATGAGAAACATTCAGTACTTC. Translated, this gives CASSPRPDMRNIQYF.